This section outlines one T cell receptor (beta chain) sequence together with its context. Its antigen is currently unknown. Germline loops: CDR1 SGHRS, CDR2 YFSETQ. The CDR3 has 13 residues. V lost 9 bases and J lost 5; bases outside the gene matches: 9. The record originates from a study of cytomegalovirus exposure and HLA in healthy donors. Researchers ran the PCR with 60 Vbeta and 13 Jbeta primers. Source study methods: About 12 million shared chains were among the approximately 80 million unique TCR beta chains that a later analysis counted. Assay used: immunoSEQ multiplex PCR; TCRdb lists only in-frame clones, some missing. V and J calls and clone size are as listed in that table; D and trimming were resolved from the DNA. The sample gives 130,000 or so clones, 84% of which show up once; under 3% is in the top ten. Regarding the study as a whole: An observed cluster of highly shared sequence variants was recorded as a likely sequencing artifact.

The sample was PBMCs. This TCR derives from a woman between 18 and 29 years old in good health and CMV-seropositive. V gene TRBV5-1 combines with J gene TRBJ2-7, with 9 positions matching TRBD1. The CDR3 is CANDKGQGNEQYF. The DNA of the CDR3 is TGCGCCAACGACAAGGGACAGGGAAACGAGCAGTACTTC.